This section outlines one TCR beta chain sequence together with its context. Antigen specificity is unknown. PCR was performed using 60 Vbeta and 13 Jbeta primers. TCRdb's table, derived via immunoSEQ multiplex PCR, lists solely in-frame clones and lacks some. The table records about 150,000 clones, 85% of them present only once. The data stem from a study of cytomegalovirus exposure and HLA in healthy donors. In germline, CDR1 is SNHLY, CDR2 FYNNEI. V was shortened by 6 bases and J by 4 bases, with 7 bases between the two germline ends. The CDR3 covers 12 residues. Study-wide results and caveats: Usually a TCR sequence was rare, but some public TCRs were found in many donors. Highly shared sequence variants in one cluster were likely a sequencing artifact. A later analysis reportedly found fewer N-insertions in an Asian-associated ancestry cluster than the roughly 670-donor mean.

The rearrangement links TRBV2 to TRBJ2-1; a possible D gene is TRBD2 (5 bases). The clonotype originates from a young woman in good health and CMV-seronegative. The material sequenced was PBMCs. The CDR3 bases are TGTGCCAGCAGCGGACTTTACAATGAGCAGTTCTTC. Its protein is CASSGLYNEQFF. The full variable domain, with the rest looked up from reference TRBV2 and TRBJ2-1, is EPEVTQTPSHQVTQMGQEVILRCVPISNHLYFYWYRQILGQKVEFLVSFYNNEISEKSEIFDDQFSVERPDGSNFTLKIRSTKLEDSAMYFCASSGLYNEQFFGPGTRLTVL.